This is a list of T cell receptor beta chains from one sample in a study of blood T cells in healthy people across ages. Each CDR3 protein gets one entry after TCRdb re-called the 5' RACE reads with MiXCR. The profile shows over a million distinct CDR3 sequences, approximately 43% of them singletons. The specimen was blood. The receptor set was obtained from a woman between 18 and 29 years old in good health. Each CDR3 is given with its conserved first and last residue. The D gene is left open where the match is weak. The size field is filled for only some rows; it gives once, few, many or a size class.

V gene,D gene,clone size,J gene,CDR3 length,CDR3 DNA,CDR3 protein
TRBV5-1,-,-,TRBJ2-1,16,TGCGCCAGCAGCTTTCTTCCCTCTTCGGAATACAATGAGCAGTTCTTC,CASSFLPSSEYNEQFF
TRBV29-1,-,-,TRBJ2-1,15,TGCAGCGTTCTGGGAGGTAGGCGCTCCTACAATAAGCAGTTCTTC,CSVLGGRRSYNKQFF
TRBV29-1,-,-,TRBJ2-7,12,TGCAGCGTTGATCTAGGGTCCTACGAGCAGTACTTC,CSVDLGSYEQYF
TRBV29-1,-,once,TRBJ2-2,14,TGCAGCGTTGAACAGGGCGCGAACACCGGGGAGCTGTTTTTT,CSVEQGANTGELFF
TRBV2,-,-,TRBJ2-3,14,TGTGCCAGCAGTGGGCAGCGGAGCACAGATACGCAGTATTTT,CASSGQRSTDTQYF
TRBV29-1,-,-,TRBJ2-7,12,TGCAGCGTTGAAGCTCAATGGACAGAGAAGTACTTC,CSVEAQWTEKYF
TRBV6-6,TRBD2,-,TRBJ2-1,17,TGTGCCAGCAGTTACTACGGGACTAGCGGGAGAGGCAATGAGCAGTTCTTC,CASSYYGTSGRGNEQFF
TRBV4-2,TRBD1,-,TRBJ2-7,14,TGTGCCAGCAGCCCCGTGGACAGGGCCTACGAGCAGTACTTC,CASSPVDRAYEQYF
TRBV5-6,-,few,TRBJ1-2,13,TGTGCCAGCAGCTGGGTGGCTAACTATGGCTACACCTTC,CASSWVANYGYTF
TRBV6-2/TRBV6-3,TRBD1,few,TRBJ1-5,15,TGTGCCAGCAACCTCAGGGGGCTAGGTAATCAGCCCCAGCATTTT,CASNLRGLGNQPQHF
TRBV29-1,TRBD2,many,TRBJ2-3,12,TGCAGCGTAAAGCGGGAGGGGGATACGCAGTATTTT,CSVKREGDTQYF
TRBV5-5,TRBD1,-,TRBJ1-1,16,TGTGCCAGCAACCCCGGGACAGGGGGGGAGAACACTGAAGCTTTCTTT,CASNPGTGGENTEAFF
TRBV11-2,-,-,TRBJ2-1,15,TGTGCCAGCAGCTTAGGACCCCCGGGCGTCAATGAGCAGTTCTTC,CASSLGPPGVNEQFF
TRBV19,-,-,TRBJ2-1,13,TGTGCCAGCATTGGGACAAACAACAATGAGCAGTTCTTC,CASIGTNNNEQFF